A single sample is the source of the 31 T cell receptor beta chains below, sequenced in a study of T-cell memory formation after mild COVID-19. A single record per CDR3 protein comes from TCRdb applying MiXCR to the 5' RACE reads. The repertoire holds fewer than 140,000 distinct CDR3 sequences, with approximately 17% as singletons. The sample comprised PBMCs or a T cell subset sorted from them (not recorded which). These receptors all come from an adult woman who had mild COVID-19 (a few samples of this study predate the infection). Cell type and time point are not known.

This chain connects TRBV10-3 to TRBJ2-4, with a tentative D call TRBD2 (5 bases). V lost 3 bases to trimming and J lost 3 bases, with 18 bases between them. This CDR3 is built from 17 residues. Germline CDR1 is ENHRY and CDR2 is SYGVKD. For the CDR3, the DNA is TGTGCCATCAGTGAAGTTGGTGGACGGGAAAACAAAAACATTCAGTACTTC. Encoded protein: CAISEVGGRENKNIQYF.

This chain links TRBV15 with TRBJ2-1; 14 nucleotides agree with TRBD2. The CDR3 sequence is 14 residues long. The germline V gene has CDR1 LNHNV and CDR2 YYDKDF (reference sequence). With 9 bases clipped from V and 8 bases from J, the junction kept 6 bases outside the gene matches. In DNA form, the CDR3 reads TGTGCCACACGACTAGCGGGGGGGCCCGATGAGCAGTTCTTC. Translated: CATRLAGGPDEQFF.

The J gene is TRBJ2-3, the V gene TRBV5-5, with 10 bases matching TRBD1. Germline CDR1 is SGHKS and CDR2 is YYEKEE (reference sequence). Trimming removed 4 bases from V and 4 bases from J; junction bases left unmatched: 3. This CDR3 spans 14 amino acids. The CDR3 loop is CASSIGQGADTQYF. CDR3 bases: TGTGCCAGCAGCATAGGACAGGGGGCAGATACGCAGTATTTT.

This clonotype was counted only a few times. The chain combines TRBV5-5 with TRBJ2-7; no clear D gene. The CDR3 length is 12 residues. V was clipped by 2 bases and J by 5 bases, with 8 bases between them. CDR1 and CDR2 from the germline V gene are SGHKS and YYEKEE (reference sequence). In DNA, the CDR3 is TGTGCCAGCAGCTTCAGTGGTCACGAGCAGTACTTC. Residues: CASSFSGHEQYF.

This clonotype was detected only a few times. This chain uses TRBV25-1 with TRBJ2-7; TRBD2 aligns across 10 bases. Germline V lookup: CDR1 MGHDK, CDR2 SYGVNS. This CDR3 comprises 17 residues. J lost 4 bases, V lost 1 base, and 10 bases had no gene match. CDR3 nucleotide sequence: TGTGCCAGCAGTGAATGGGGACCGGGACTAGCGACATACGAGCAGTACTTC. Encoded protein: CASSEWGPGLATYEQYF.

The genes are TRBV6-5 and TRBJ2-7, with D unclear. This CDR3 contains 14 residues. The V and J ends lost 4 bases and 3 bases respectively, with 13 bases between them. Germline assignment: CDR1 MNHEY and CDR2 SVGAGI. The CDR3 region is CASSLNPDYYEQYF. The CDR3 nucleotides are TGTGCCAGCAGTTTAAATCCTGATTACTACGAGCAGTACTTC.

The V and J genes are TRBV5-1 and TRBJ1-1; D is undetermined. This CDR3 is 12 amino acids long. Deletions cut 0 bases from V and 10 bases from J, with 10 bases between. The V gene's germline CDR1 is SGHRS and CDR2 YFSETQ. The CDR3 nucleotides are TGCGCCAGCAGCTTGGATGAGCTGGGAGCTTTCTTT. It translates to CASSLDELGAFF.

The chain links TRBV11-2 to TRBJ2-7; 13 nucleotides agree with TRBD2. Germline CDR1 and CDR2: SGHAT and FQNNGV. V dropped 6 bases and J dropped 4; count of bases not matched to a gene: 3. The CDR3 covers 14 residues. CDR3 region: CASRPGLAGYEQYF. The CDR3 nucleotides are TGTGCCAGCAGACCGGGACTAGCGGGGTACGAGCAGTACTTC.

This clonotype was seen a handful of times. The V call is TRBV6-6, the J call TRBJ2-5; 8 nucleotides match TRBD2. Germline V gene sequence: CDR1 MNHNY, CDR2 SVGAGI (reference sequence). This CDR3 contains 16 residues. J gave up 4 bases and V 4 bases, and 11 bases lay outside the gene matches. CDR3 nucleotide sequence: TGTGCCAGCAGTTCCCCAGGGACTAGTGAGAGAGAGACCCAGTACTTC. Residues: CASSSPGTSERETQYF.

The CDR3 region has the DNA TGTGCCAGCAGTCCCGGGGGACAGGGTGCCTACGAGCAGTACTTC. Its translation is CASSPGGQGAYEQYF. The J gene is TRBJ2-7, the V gene TRBV12-3 or TRBV12-4; 9 bases align to TRBD1. The CDR3 spans 15 residues. With 5 bases clipped from V and 2 bases from J, the junction kept 7 bases outside the gene matches.

The chain combines TRBV28 with TRBJ2-1; D might be TRBD2 (6 bases). The CDR3 loop spans 17 amino acids. Germline assignment: CDR1 MDHEN and CDR2 SYDVKM. V lost 4 bases and J 0 bases, leaving 16 bases between the germline ends. In DNA form, the CDR3 reads TGTGCCAGCAGTTCCCCCGGTGCGGGGTACTCCTACAATGAGCAGTTCTTC. As protein: CASSSPGAGYSYNEQFF.

The sample holds many counts of this clonotype. The rearrangement uses TRBV6-5 and TRBJ1-2; the D gene is possibly TRBD1 (5 bases). Trimming shortened V by 2 bases and J by 6 bases, and 10 bases separated the two germline ends. The CDR3 length is 13 residues. Germline CDR1 is MNHEY and CDR2 is SVGAGI. As DNA, the CDR3 is TGTGCCAGCAGTTACGCGGGACGAGATGGCTACACCTTC. Its translation: CASSYAGRDGYTF.

This sequence joins TRBV18 and TRBJ2-7, with 7 bases fitting TRBD1. The germline CDR1 and CDR2 sequences are KGHSH and LQKENI. CDR3 length equals 16 residues. Trimming removed 3 bases from V and 4 bases from J; junction bases left unmatched: 12. The CDR3 DNA is TGTGCCAGCTCACCCGAGGACAGGACGGATCCTTACGAGCAGTACTTC. The encoded protein is CASSPEDRTDPYEQYF.

In its sample, this clonotype was seen a few times. The chain carries TRBV5-1 and TRBJ2-1; D remains unclear. V was pared by 3 bases and J by 4 bases, with 14 bases between. This CDR3 comprises 15 residues. Germline V gene data show CDR1 as SGHRS and CDR2 as YFSETQ. In nucleotides, the CDR3 is TGCGCCAGCAGCTCCTCAGACGGATTTTACAATGAGCAGTTCTTC. Its protein is CASSSSDGFYNEQFF.

The genes are TRBV3-1 and TRBJ1-4, with unresolved D. V was cut by 0 bases and J by 4 bases, with 9 bases left in between. Germline V lookup: CDR1 LGHDT, CDR2 YNNKEL (reference sequence). The length of the CDR3 is 15 residues. Written as DNA, the CDR3 is TGTGCCAGCAGCCAAGACCCGCGGGATAATGAAAAACTGTTTTTT. This gives the protein CASSQDPRDNEKLFF.

This clonotype has just a few counts. This chain joins TRBV7-9 and TRBJ2-1, with D possibly being TRBD2 (6 bases). This CDR3 region has 16 residues. Germline V lookup: CDR1 SEHNR, CDR2 FQNEAQ (reference sequence). V shed 4 bases and J shed 7 bases, with 20 bases lying between them. CDR3 loop: CASSSLAVVKKNEQFF. The DNA of the CDR3 is TGTGCCAGCAGCTCTTTAGCGGTCGTCAAGAAGAATGAGCAGTTCTTC.

This clonotype was seen more than once but under ten times. The chain is built from TRBV3-1 and TRBJ2-3, with TRBD2 matching 10 bases. V was clipped by 2 bases and J by 1 base; unmatched bases: 9. The CDR3 sequence is 18 residues long. The germline V gene has CDR1 LGHDT and CDR2 YNNKEL (reference sequence). The CDR3 DNA reads as TGTGCCAGCAGCCAATACCCTGCTAGCGGGGGCGGCACAGATACGCAGTATTTT. This gives the protein CASSQYPASGGGTDTQYF.

The chain has TRBV12-3 or TRBV12-4 and TRBJ2-1, with D possibly TRBD2 on 6 matching bases. The V and J ends lost 8 bases and 1 base respectively, with 9 bases between them. The CDR3 is 13 residues long. Here the CDR3 DNA reads TGTGCCAGCGGGAGGTCGTCCTACAATGAGCAGTTCTTC. Translation gives CASGRSSYNEQFF.

In its sample, this clonotype was seen many times. J is TRBJ2-1 and V is TRBV7-8, with D unclear. V lost 1 base and J lost 6, with 19 bases in between. The germline V gene encodes CDR1 SGHVS and CDR2 FQNEAQ. CDR3 length: 17 residues. In DNA form, the CDR3 reads TGTGCCAGCAGCTTAGGGCCGGCAGGCACTATTGTCAATGAGCAGTTCTTC. Its translation is CASSLGPAGTIVNEQFF.

Only a few counts were recorded for this clonotype. This chain's CDR3 is CASSAQGGSDYEQYF. The CDR3 nucleotides are TGTGCCAGCAGTGCTCAGGGGGGTTCGGACTACGAGCAGTACTTC. The chain couples TRBV6-2 or TRBV6-3 to TRBJ2-7; possible D gene TRBD1, 7 bases. The CDR3 consists of 15 residues. Between the trimmed V and J ends, which lost 5 bases and 3 bases, there was a span of 17 bases. The germline gives CDR1 MNHEY, CDR2 SVGEGT.

This clonotype was detected only a few times. This sequence joins TRBV20-1 and TRBJ2-1, with 7 positions matching TRBD1. CDR1 DFQATT and CDR2 SNEGSKA come from the germline V gene (reference sequence). V lost 0 bases and J lost 8; bases outside the gene matches: 10. The CDR3 length is 15 residues. CDR3 protein: CSAREDRSVAHEQFF. The CDR3 nucleotides are TGCAGTGCTAGAGAGGACAGGAGTGTAGCGCATGAGCAGTTCTTC.

This clonotype appeared a few times. Mismatch with germline at one junction end may stem from a read error. This chain connects TRBV7-8 to TRBJ2-4, with 7 bases lining up with TRBD2. CDR1 and CDR2 from the germline V gene are SGHVS and FQNEAQ. The CDR3 spans 20 residues. This CDR3 reads CATSSLLEVWRENGKNIQYF. The CDR3 DNA reads as TGTGCCACCAGCAGCTTATTGGAGGTGTGGCGGGAGAATGGCAAAAACATTCAGTACTTC.

The V and J genes are TRBV15 and TRBJ2-1; 12 bases align to TRBD1. The CDR3 sequence is 17 residues long. The V and J ends lost 4 bases and 6 bases, in that order; junction bases with no gene match: 10. The germline CDR1 and CDR2 sequences are LNHNV and YYDKDF (reference sequence). The CDR3 DNA sequence: TGTGCCACCAGCACTCCCGCCGGGACAGGGGGCCTCAATGAGCAGTTCTTC. Translation: CATSTPAGTGGLNEQFF. The full variable domain, completed using reference TRBV15 and TRBJ2-1, is DAMVIQNPRYQVTQFGKPVTLSCSQTLNHNVMYWYQQKSSQAPKLLFHYYDKDFNNEADTPDNFQSRRPNTSFCFLDIRSPGLGDTAMYLCATSTPAGTGGLNEQFFGPGTRLTVL.

This clonotype came up a few times. V is TRBV7-3 and J is TRBJ2-1; D gene ambiguous. Per germline, CDR1 SGHTA and CDR2 FQGTGA. CDR3 length: 15 residues. V lost 2 bases to trimming and J lost 0 bases, with 8 bases between them. In DNA form, the CDR3 reads TGTGCCAGCAGCTTACTTCCGAGCTCCTACAATGAGCAGTTCTTC. Amino acid sequence: CASSLLPSSYNEQFF.

The chain recombines TRBV20-1 with TRBJ2-4; 10 nucleotides align to TRBD2. CDR1 and CDR2 (germline): DFQATT, SNEGSKA (reference sequence). After removal of 5 bases from V and 0 bases from J, the junction contained 4 bases not matched to a gene. This CDR3 is 15 amino acids long. DNA for the CDR3: TGCAGTGCTCCTAGCGGGAGAGAAGCCAAAAACATTCAGTACTTC. Translation: CSAPSGREAKNIQYF.

This clonotype has more than one count but fewer than ten. The chain joins TRBV30 to TRBJ1-4; tentatively, D is TRBD1 (5 bases). The germline V gene encodes CDR1 GTSNPN and CDR2 SVGIG (reference sequence). This CDR3 is 15 amino acids long. V dropped 0 bases and J dropped 3 bases, with 11 bases sitting between them. The CDR3 DNA follows: TGTGCCTGGAGTGTACGGCAGGGCCCTAATGAAAAACTGTTTTTT. This codes for CAWSVRQGPNEKLFF.

This clonotype was detected a few times. The chain links TRBV19 to TRBJ2-1, with D possibly being TRBD1 (5 bases). Trimming left V 5 bases short and J 8 bases short, with 19 bases between. The CDR3 covers 15 residues. From germline, CDR1 is LNHDA and CDR2 SQIVND (reference sequence). In DNA, the CDR3 is TGTGCCAGTAGTCCTTTCGTCTTTCAGGGCTATGAGCAGTTCTTC. It encodes CASSPFVFQGYEQFF.

The chain is built from TRBV27 and TRBJ2-3; TRBD2 matches at 8 bases. V shed 0 bases, J shed 3 bases, and the junction held 8 bases outside the gene matches. Germline V gene sequence: CDR1 MNHEY, CDR2 SMNVEV (reference sequence). The CDR3 loop spans 17 amino acids. CDR3 sequence: CASSLSWNSGTTDTQYF. The DNA for the CDR3 is TGTGCCAGCAGTTTATCGTGGAATAGCGGGACTACAGATACGCAGTATTTT.

The chain has TRBV9 and TRBJ1-1, with 7 bases matching TRBD1. After removal of 3 bases from V and 3 bases from J, the junction contained 2 bases not matched to a gene. CDR3 length: 13 amino acids. Looked up from germline, CDR1 is SGDLS and CDR2 is YYNGEE. CDR3 nucleotide sequence: TGTGCCAGCAGCGAAACAGGGGACACTGAAGCTTTCTTT. It translates to CASSETGDTEAFF.

V is TRBV5-1 and J is TRBJ1-1; perhaps TRBD1 as D (5 bases). The CDR3 runs 13 residues. V was shortened by 1 base and J by 8 bases, with 12 bases between the two germline ends. CDR1 and CDR2 (germline): SGHRS, YFSETQ. CDR3 DNA sequence: TGCGCCAGCAGCTTGAGCAGGGCAACGGAAGCTTTCTTT. It specifies CASSLSRATEAFF.

This clonotype has more than one count but fewer than ten. CDR3 amino acids: CASSQVASPFTDTQYF. In DNA, the CDR3 is TGTGCCAGCAGCCAAGTGGCTAGCCCGTTCACAGATACGCAGTATTTT. V is TRBV3-1 and J is TRBJ2-3; tentatively, D is TRBD2 (5 bases). The CDR3 extends over 16 amino acids. CDR1 and CDR2 from the germline V gene are LGHDT and YNNKEL (reference sequence). Trimming left V 1 base short and J 2 bases short, with 13 bases between.